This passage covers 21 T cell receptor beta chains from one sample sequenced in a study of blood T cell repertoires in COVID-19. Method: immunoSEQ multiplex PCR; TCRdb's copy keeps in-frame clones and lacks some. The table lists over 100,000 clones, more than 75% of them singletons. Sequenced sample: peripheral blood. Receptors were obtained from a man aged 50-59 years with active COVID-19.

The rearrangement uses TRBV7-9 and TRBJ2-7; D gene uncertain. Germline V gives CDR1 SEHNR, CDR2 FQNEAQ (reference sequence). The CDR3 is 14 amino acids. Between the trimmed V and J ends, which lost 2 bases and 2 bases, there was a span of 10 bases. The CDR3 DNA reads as TGTGCCAGCAGCTTATTGGGCTCAACCTACGAGCAGTACTTC. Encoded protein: CASSLLGSTYEQYF. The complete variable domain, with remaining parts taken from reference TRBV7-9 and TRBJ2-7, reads DTGVSQNPRHKITKRGQNVTFRCDPISEHNRLYWYRQTLGQGPEFLTYFQNEAQLEKSRLLSDRFSAERPKGSFSTLEIQRTEQGDSAMYLCASSLLGSTYEQYFGPGTRLTVT.

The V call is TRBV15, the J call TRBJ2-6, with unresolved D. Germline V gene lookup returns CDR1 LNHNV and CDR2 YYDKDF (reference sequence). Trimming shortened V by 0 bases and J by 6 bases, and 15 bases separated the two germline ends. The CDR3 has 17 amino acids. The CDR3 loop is CATSRDQGTRVANVLTF. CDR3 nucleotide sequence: TGTGCCACCAGCAGAGATCAAGGAACCCGGGTGGCCAACGTCCTGACTTTC.

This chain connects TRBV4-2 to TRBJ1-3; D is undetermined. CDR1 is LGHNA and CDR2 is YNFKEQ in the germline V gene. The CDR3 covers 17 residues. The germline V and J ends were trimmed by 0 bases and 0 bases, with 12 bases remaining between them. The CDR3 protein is CASSQDGTSSSGNTIYF. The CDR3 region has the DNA TGTGCCAGCAGCCAAGATGGCACATCCAGCTCTGGAAACACCATATATTTT.

CDR3 in DNA: TGTGCCAGCAGCCGGCCGGGACAGGGGGAGAGGCAGTACTTC. Residues: CASSRPGQGERQYF. The V call is TRBV11-3, the J call TRBJ2-7; 11 bases align to TRBD1. Trimming removed 5 bases from V and 9 bases from J; junction bases left unmatched: 9. Germline-derived CDR1 and CDR2 are SGHNT and YENEEA. CDR3 length equals 14 residues. Together with reference TRBV11-3 and TRBJ2-7, the CDR3 gives the full variable domain: EAGVVQSPRYKIIEKKQPVAFWCNPISGHNTLYWYLQNLGQGPELLIRYENEEAVDDSQLPKDRFSAERLKGVDSTLKIQPAELGDSAVYLCASSRPGQGERQYFGPGTRLTVT.

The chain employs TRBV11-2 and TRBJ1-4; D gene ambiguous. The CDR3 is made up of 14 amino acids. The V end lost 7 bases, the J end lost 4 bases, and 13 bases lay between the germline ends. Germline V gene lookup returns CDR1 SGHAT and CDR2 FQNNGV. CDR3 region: CASTKGSINEKLFF. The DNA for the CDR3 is TGTGCCAGCACCAAAGGGAGTATTAATGAAAAACTGTTTTTT.

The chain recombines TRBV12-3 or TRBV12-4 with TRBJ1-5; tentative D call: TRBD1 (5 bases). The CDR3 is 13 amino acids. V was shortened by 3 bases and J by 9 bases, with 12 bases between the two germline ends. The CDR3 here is CASSFWGQGPQHF. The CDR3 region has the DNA TGTGCCAGCAGTTTTTGGGGCCAAGGGCCCCAGCATTTT.

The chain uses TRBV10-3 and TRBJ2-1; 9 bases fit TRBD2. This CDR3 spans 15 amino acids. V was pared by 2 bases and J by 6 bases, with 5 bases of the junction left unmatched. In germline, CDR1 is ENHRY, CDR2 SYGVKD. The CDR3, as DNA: TGTGCCATCAGTGAGGCGGGGGGGCCTGGCAATGAGCAGTTCTTC. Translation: CAISEAGGPGNEQFF.

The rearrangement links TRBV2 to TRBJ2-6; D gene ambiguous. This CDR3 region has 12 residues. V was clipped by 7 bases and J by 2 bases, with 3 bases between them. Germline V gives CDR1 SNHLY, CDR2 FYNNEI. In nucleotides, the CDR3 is TGTGCCAGCACAACTGGGGCCAACGTCCTGACTTTC. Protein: CASTTGANVLTF.

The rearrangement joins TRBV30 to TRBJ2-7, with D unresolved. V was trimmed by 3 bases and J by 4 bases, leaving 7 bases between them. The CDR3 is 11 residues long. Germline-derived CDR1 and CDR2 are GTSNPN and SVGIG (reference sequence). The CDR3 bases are TGTGCCTGGAGGAGCCGTTACGAGCAGTACTTC. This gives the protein CAWRSRYEQYF. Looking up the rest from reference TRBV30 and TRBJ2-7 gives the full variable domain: SQTIHQWPATLVQPVGSPLSLECTVEGTSNPNLYWYRQAAGRGLQLLFYSVGIGQISSEVPQNLSASRPQDRQFILSSKKLLLSDSGFYLCAWRSRYEQYFGPGTRLTVT.

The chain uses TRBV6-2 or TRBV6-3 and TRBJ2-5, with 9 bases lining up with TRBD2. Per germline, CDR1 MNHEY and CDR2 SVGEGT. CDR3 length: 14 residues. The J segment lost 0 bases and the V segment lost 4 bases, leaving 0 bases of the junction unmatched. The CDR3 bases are TGTGCCAGCAGTTTAGCGGGGGACCAAGAGACCCAGTACTTC. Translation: CASSLAGDQETQYF.

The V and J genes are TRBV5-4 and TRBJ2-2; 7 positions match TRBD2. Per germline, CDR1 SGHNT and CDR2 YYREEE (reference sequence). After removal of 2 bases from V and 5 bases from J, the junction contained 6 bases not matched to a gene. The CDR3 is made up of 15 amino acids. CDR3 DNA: TGTGCCAGCAGCTTCCCCATGGGGGGGACCGGGGAGCTGTTTTTT. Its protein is CASSFPMGGTGELFF.

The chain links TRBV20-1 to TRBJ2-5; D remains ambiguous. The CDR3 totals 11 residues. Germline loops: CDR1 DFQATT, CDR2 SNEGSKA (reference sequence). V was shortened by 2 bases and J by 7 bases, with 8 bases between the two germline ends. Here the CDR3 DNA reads TGCAGTGCTAGATCCTACGGGACCCAGTACTTC. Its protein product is CSARSYGTQYF.

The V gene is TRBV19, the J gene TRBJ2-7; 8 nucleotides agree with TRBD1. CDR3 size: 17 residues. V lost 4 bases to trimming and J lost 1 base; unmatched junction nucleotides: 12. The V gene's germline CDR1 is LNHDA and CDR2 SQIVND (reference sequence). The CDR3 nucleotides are TGTGCCAGTAGTAAAGGGAACAGGGGGGATTGGTCCTACGAGCAGTACTTC. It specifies CASSKGNRGDWSYEQYF. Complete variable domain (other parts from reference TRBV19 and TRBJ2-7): DGGITQSPKYLFRKEGQNVTLSCEQNLNHDAMYWYRQDPGQGLRLIYYSQIVNDFQKGDIAEGYSVSREKKESFPLTVTSAQKNPTAFYLCASSKGNRGDWSYEQYFGPGTRLTVT.

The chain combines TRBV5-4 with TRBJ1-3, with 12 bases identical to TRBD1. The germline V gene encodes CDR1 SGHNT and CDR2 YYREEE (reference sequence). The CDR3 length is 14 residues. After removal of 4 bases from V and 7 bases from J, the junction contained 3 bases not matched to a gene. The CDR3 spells CASSLGTGGNTIYF. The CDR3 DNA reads TGTGCCAGCAGCCTCGGGACAGGGGGCAACACCATATATTTT. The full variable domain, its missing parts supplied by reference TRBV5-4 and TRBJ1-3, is ETGVTQSPTHLIKTRGQQVTLRCSSQSGHNTVSWYQQALGQGPQFIFQYYREEENGRGNFPPRFSGLQFPNYSSELNVNALELDDSALYLCASSLGTGGNTIYFGEGSWLTVV.

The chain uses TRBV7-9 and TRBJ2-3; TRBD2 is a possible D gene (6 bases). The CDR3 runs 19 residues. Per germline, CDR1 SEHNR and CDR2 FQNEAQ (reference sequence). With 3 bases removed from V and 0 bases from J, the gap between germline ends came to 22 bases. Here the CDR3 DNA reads TGTGCCAGCAGCTTTTCTCTGCGGGGCCGAATCAATAGCACAGATACGCAGTATTTT. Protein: CASSFSLRGRINSTDTQYF.

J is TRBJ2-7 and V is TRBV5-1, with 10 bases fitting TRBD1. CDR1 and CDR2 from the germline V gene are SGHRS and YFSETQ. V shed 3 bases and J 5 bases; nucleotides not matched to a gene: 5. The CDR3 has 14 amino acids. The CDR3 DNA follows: TGCGCCAGCAGCTGGGGACAGGGGCAAAACGAGCAGTACTTC. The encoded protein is CASSWGQGQNEQYF.

The CDR3 region has the DNA TGTGCCAGCAGCTTGGCAGGGATCGGGTACAATGAGCAGTTCTTC. This translates into CASSLAGIGYNEQFF. This chain links TRBV5-8 with TRBJ2-1, with D tentatively TRBD1 (5 bases). CDR1 and CDR2 from the germline V gene are SGHTS and YDEGEE. V shed 0 bases and J shed 4 bases, with 11 bases lying between them. The CDR3 sequence is 15 residues long.

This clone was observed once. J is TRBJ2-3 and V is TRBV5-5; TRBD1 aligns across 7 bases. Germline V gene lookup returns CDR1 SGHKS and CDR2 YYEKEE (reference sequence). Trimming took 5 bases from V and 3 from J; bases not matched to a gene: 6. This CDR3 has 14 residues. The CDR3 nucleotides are TGTGCCAGCAGTGAAGGGGGCAGGACAGATACGCAGTATTTT. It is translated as CASSEGGRTDTQYF.

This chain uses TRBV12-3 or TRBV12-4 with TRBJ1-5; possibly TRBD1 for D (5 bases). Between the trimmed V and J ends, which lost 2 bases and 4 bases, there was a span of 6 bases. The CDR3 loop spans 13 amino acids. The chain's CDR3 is CASSLSGNQPQHF. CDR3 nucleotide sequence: TGTGCCAGCAGTTTATCAGGGAATCAGCCCCAGCATTTT.

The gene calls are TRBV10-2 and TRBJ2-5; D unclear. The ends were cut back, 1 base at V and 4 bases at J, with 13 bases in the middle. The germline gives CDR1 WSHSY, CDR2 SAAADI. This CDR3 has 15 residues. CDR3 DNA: TGCGCCAGCAGTGAGTTTAACAGACAAGGAGAGACCCAGTACTTC. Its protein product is CASSEFNRQGETQYF.

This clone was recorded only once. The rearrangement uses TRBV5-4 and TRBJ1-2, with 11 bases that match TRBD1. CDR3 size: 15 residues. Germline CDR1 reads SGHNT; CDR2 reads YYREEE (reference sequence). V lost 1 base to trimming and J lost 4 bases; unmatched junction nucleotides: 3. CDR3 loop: CASSLKDRGPYGYTF. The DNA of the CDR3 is TGTGCCAGCAGCTTGAAGGACAGGGGGCCCTATGGCTACACCTTC.